This T cell receptor beta chain was retrieved from a study of early T cells in non-severe SARS-CoV-2 infection. The library protocol tagged individual cDNA molecules with unique molecular identifiers. One entry per CDR3 protein results from TCRdb running MiXCR on the 5' RACE reads. The sample has roughly 99,000 distinct CDR3 sequences; 8.5% to 14% are singletons. This clonotype showed up just a few times. The CDR3 is 14 amino acids. CDR1 and CDR2 from the germline V gene are SNHLY and FYNNEI. The V end lost 7 bases, the J end lost 7 bases, and 18 bases lay between the germline ends. The TCR was taken from an adult who was a healthcare worker with PCR-confirmed SARS-CoV-2 infection or an uninfected control (not recorded which). The gene calls are TRBV2 and TRBJ2-3, with D possibly matching TRBD2 (6 bases). Input material: whole blood. In DNA form, the CDR3 reads TGTGCCAGCAATCCGGAGGGGACCTTAAATACGCAGTATTTT. Translated, it gives CASNPEGTLNTQYF.